This is a list of T cell receptor beta chains from one sample in a study of T cells in Graves' hyperthyroidism and ophthalmopathy. MiXCR, run by TCRdb on the multiplex PCR reads, gives a single entry per CDR3 protein. The top ten clones hold just under 8.5% of a sample with 600,000 or so distinct CDR3 sequences, 46% of them seen once. The source material was peripheral blood or thyroid tissue (not recorded which). These receptors all stem from a woman aged 18-30 years with Graves' hyperthyroidism. CDR3s include the opening cysteine and the closing phenylalanine or tryptophan. D genes are given only for firm matches. Where a row states a size, it is once, few, many or the class of an expanded clone; other rows omit it.

DNA | CDR3 | J | D | size | V
TGTGCCAGCAGTTACTCCGGGGGAGGGGCCTACGAGCAGTACTTC | CASSYSGGGAYEQYF | TRBJ2-7 | TRBD2 | . | TRBV7-9
TGCAGTGCTAGAGCCTCGGTGAGGGCCGGGTACGAGCAGTACTTC | CSARASVRAGYEQYF | TRBJ2-7 | . | . | TRBV20-1
TGTGCCAGCAGCTTAATGACAGGGTTCCACGAGCAGTACTTC | CASSLMTGFHEQYF | TRBJ2-7 | TRBD1 | . | TRBV7-2
TGTGCCAGCAGTTTATTCCCACGGGGCACTGAAGCTTTCTTT | CASSLFPRGTEAFF | TRBJ1-1 | . | . | TRBV27
TGTGCCACCAGCAGAGAAGTAGGGGCTGGCTATAATTCACCCCTCCACTTT | CATSREVGAGYNSPLHF | TRBJ1-6 | . | . | TRBV15
TGTGCCAGCTCACCTTCCGCTCCTATGACAGGGGAAGAGACCCAGTACTTC | CASSPSAPMTGEETQYF | TRBJ2-5 | TRBD1 | . | TRBV2
TGCGCCAGCAGCCAAGAGAGGAGAAGGTCCTACGAGCAGTACTTC | CASSQERRRSYEQYF | TRBJ2-7 | . | . | TRBV7-2
TGTGCCAGCAGTTATCTGACAATCTCTGGAAACACCATATATTTT | CASSYLTISGNTIYF | TRBJ1-3 | . | . | TRBV10-3
TGCAGCGTGACCCGACAGGGCGGGGAAAAACTGTTTTTT | CSVTRQGGEKLFF | TRBJ1-4 | TRBD1 | . | TRBV29-1
TGTGCCAGCGGTACCGGACAGGGGTCTAATGAAAAACTGTTTTTT | CASGTGQGSNEKLFF | TRBJ1-4 | TRBD1 | . | TRBV25-1
TGTGCCGGCAGCTTGGACAGAACTAACACCGGGGAGCTGTTTTTT | CAGSLDRTNTGELFF | TRBJ2-2 | . | . | TRBV7-3
TGTGCCAGCAGCGTCACCGGACAGGGGGATTTTGGCTACACCTTC | CASSVTGQGDFGYTF | TRBJ1-2 | TRBD1 | . | TRBV9
TGTGCCAGCAGTTTCCGCCAGATTAATTCACCCCTCCACTTT | CASSFRQINSPLHF | TRBJ1-6 | . | . | TRBV2
TGTGCCACCAGCGAAGCAGGTGGCGGCAATCAGCCCCAGCATTTT | CATSEAGGGNQPQHF | TRBJ1-5 | . | many | TRBV15
TGTGCCAGCAGTTGGGCGGGAGGGCCCCCGTACTTC | CASSWAGGPPYF | TRBJ2-7 | TRBD2 | . | TRBV7-9
TGTGCCAGCAGTGATGGGGACTCTGAAGCTTTCTTT | CASSDGDSEAFF | TRBJ1-1 | . | . | TRBV6-1
TGTGCCAGCAGTGGGACCAGACTAGCGGGGATAACAGATACGCAGTATTTT | CASSGTRLAGITDTQYF | TRBJ2-3 | TRBD2 | . | TRBV25-1
TGTGCCAGCAGACCCACGGGTTGGGAGACCCAGTACTTC | CASRPTGWETQYF | TRBJ2-5 | . | . | TRBV25-1
TGTGCCAGTCACGAACGGGACTATGGCTACACCTTC | CASHERDYGYTF | TRBJ1-2 | . | few | TRBV19
TGTGCCAGTAGTAGACAGGTTCAGACTGGAAACACCATATATTTT | CASSRQVQTGNTIYF | TRBJ1-3 | . | . | TRBV19
TGTGCCAGCAGCTTCGACAGAAAGAATGAAAAACTGTTTTTT | CASSFDRKNEKLFF | TRBJ1-4 | . | many | TRBV7-9
TGTGCCACCAGTGATGGGACATTGACAGATACGCAGTATTTT | CATSDGTLTDTQYF | TRBJ2-3 | . | few | TRBV24-1
TGTGCCAGCAGCGTAGGACAGGCCAATAATTCACCCCTCCACTTT | CASSVGQANNSPLHF | TRBJ1-6 | . | . | TRBV9
TGTGCCAGCAGCACGTCACACAGCTATGGCTACACCTTC | CASSTSHSYGYTF | TRBJ1-2 | . | . | TRBV7-9
TGCGCCAGCACCGGGGAGGGCCCTGGGGAGCAGTACTTC | CASTGEGPGEQYF | TRBJ2-7 | TRBD2 | few | TRBV5-1
TGCAGTGCTAGAGTACGGTTTCGCCAGCCCCAGCATTTT | CSARVRFRQPQHF | TRBJ1-5 | . | . | TRBV20-1
TGCAGCGGCGGGACAGGGGGCCACGAGCAGTACTTC | CSGGTGGHEQYF | TRBJ2-7 | TRBD1 | . | TRBV29-1
TGTGCCAGCAGCCCCGACAGGGGGCGCGTAAACTATGGCTACACCTTC | CASSPDRGRVNYGYTF | TRBJ1-2 | TRBD1 | . | TRBV7-2
TGCAGCGTTGAAGTTACAGGCGCTACTGAAGCTTTCTTT | CSVEVTGATEAFF | TRBJ1-1 | . | . | TRBV29-1
TGTGCCGCCTCCAGGGGGCTAATTAATTCACCCCTCCACTTT | CAASRGLINSPLHF | TRBJ1-6 | TRBD1 | many | TRBV10-3
TGTGCCAGCTGCCTCCCGGGGAAGTCCTACGAGCAGTACTTC | CASCLPGKSYEQYF | TRBJ2-7 | . | many | TRBV7-9
TGTGCCAGCAGTGGATGGTTCAATCAGCCCCAGCATTTT | CASSGWFNQPQHF | TRBJ1-5 | . | many | TRBV2
TGTGCCAGCAGCCGGGGACCTCTGGGTGAAAAACTGTTTTTT | CASSRGPLGEKLFF | TRBJ1-4 | . | . | TRBV11-1
TGTGCCAGCATGAGACAGGACTATGGCTACACCTTC | CASMRQDYGYTF | TRBJ1-2 | . | . | TRBV25-1
TGTGCCAGTGGGGACTCAGCCTACGAGCAGTACTTC | CASGDSAYEQYF | TRBJ2-7 | . | many | TRBV19
TGTGCCAGCAGCTTAGATCCCCGACAGGGGGATGGCTACACCTTC | CASSLDPRQGDGYTF | TRBJ1-2 | TRBD1 | many | TRBV7-8
TGTGCCAGCAGCTTAGGAGGAACCGGGACGGTAGCCTACGAGCAGTACTTC | CASSLGGTGTVAYEQYF | TRBJ2-7 | . | many | TRBV7-6
TGTGCCAGCAGCTTTTCGACAGGGGGTCAGCCCCAGCATTTT | CASSFSTGGQPQHF | TRBJ1-5 | TRBD1 | few | TRBV7-9
TGCGCCAGCAGCTCGATACAGGGAGGTGATGATGACTATGGCTACACCTTC | CASSSIQGGDDDYGYTF | TRBJ1-2 | . | . | TRBV5-1
TGCAGTGCTAGAGATCGGCTAGCGCACTACGAGCAGTACTTC | CSARDRLAHYEQYF | TRBJ2-7 | . | few | TRBV20-1
TGTGCCAGCAGCTTACAGGGGGACACTGAAGCTTTCTTT | CASSLQGDTEAFF | TRBJ1-1 | TRBD1 | many | TRBV7-9
TGTGCCAGCAGCGTAGAGGCGGGATGGGGAGAGACCCAGTACTTC | CASSVEAGWGETQYF | TRBJ2-5 | . | few | TRBV9
TGTGCCACCAGTGATGCGGGGGCCTCCTACGAGCAGTACTTC | CATSDAGASYEQYF | TRBJ2-7 | . | . | TRBV24-1
TGTGCCAGCAGCACAGGGGATGCGAGCAATCAGCCCCAGCATTTT | CASSTGDASNQPQHF | TRBJ1-5 | TRBD1 | many | TRBV7-8
TGCAGTGCTAGAGATCCAGGGACCCTAAGGCCGCAGTACTTC | CSARDPGTLRPQYF | TRBJ2-7 | . | . | TRBV20-1
TGTGCCAGCAGCTTCCCGGGACAGGGTGAAGAGCAGTACTTC | CASSFPGQGEEQYF | TRBJ2-7 | TRBD1 | . | TRBV5-5
TGTGCCAGGACCGAGGATAATTCACCCCTCCACTTT | CARTEDNSPLHF | TRBJ1-6 | . | . | TRBV2
TGTGCCGCCCGGTTAGAACTGTTTTTT | CAARLELFF | TRBJ1-4 | . | . | TRBV10-3
TGTGCCACCAGCAGAGAAGGGACAGGTCGAGAAAAACTGTTTTTT | CATSREGTGREKLFF | TRBJ1-4 | TRBD1 | many | TRBV15
TGTGCCAGCAGTGGTCTAGCGGGAGTCTCCGGGGAGCTGTTTTTT | CASSGLAGVSGELFF | TRBJ2-2 | TRBD2 | few | TRBV10-3
TGTGCCAGCAGCTTCAGGCGGAATTCACCCCTCCACTTT | CASSFRRNSPLHF | TRBJ1-6 | . | . | TRBV7-2